The 24 T cell receptor beta chains given below trace back to one sample, sequenced in a study of T-cell reconstitution after alpha-beta-depleted transplantation in children. Molecular barcoding with unique molecular identifiers was used for the TCRbeta library. TCRdb reanalysed the PCR reads using MiXCR and keeps one entry per CDR3 protein. The profile shows about 200,000 distinct CDR3 sequences, roughly 7.1% of them singletons. Sequenced here: PBMCs, sampled before TCRalphabeta/CD19-depleted stem cell transplant. Every receptor here comes from a boy aged 2-15 years with acute lymphoblastic leukemia, due to receive a stem cell transplant.

This clonotype occurred many times. The chain links TRBV7-2 to TRBJ1-4; D is undetermined. Per the germline V gene, CDR1 is SGHTA and CDR2 is FQGNSA. Deletions cut 1 base from V and 10 bases from J, with 10 bases between. This CDR3 is built from 13 residues. This chain's CDR3 is CASSLGRAPKLFF. The CDR3 nucleotides are TGTGCCAGCAGCTTAGGGAGGGCCCCAAAACTGTTTTTT.

The CDR3 sequence is CASSARQYNEQFF. The CDR3 nucleotides read TGTGCCAGCAGTGCACGACAGTACAATGAGCAGTTCTTC. The rearrangement links TRBV6-2 or TRBV6-3 to TRBJ2-1; the D gene is possibly TRBD1 (5 bases). This CDR3 region has 13 residues. Germline V CDR1 and CDR2: MNHEY, SVGEGT. V was trimmed by 5 bases and J by 4 bases, leaving 9 bases between them.

Only a few counts were recorded for this clonotype. V and J are TRBV20-1 and TRBJ1-5, with 7 bases fitting TRBD1. The trim removed 0 bases at V and 4 bases at J, leaving 9 bases unmatched. Germline loops: CDR1 DFQATT, CDR2 SNEGSKA (reference sequence). The CDR3 is 16 residues long. Here the CDR3 reads CSARDQTGSGNQPQHF. CDR3 DNA sequence: TGCAGTGCTAGAGACCAGACAGGGTCGGGAAATCAGCCCCAGCATTTT.

The genes are TRBV14 and TRBJ2-7; possibly TRBD1 for D (5 bases). The CDR3 length is 14 residues. V lost 0 bases, J lost 9 bases, and 15 bases lay in between. Germline CDR1 is SGHDN and CDR2 is FVKESK. In DNA, the CDR3 is TGTGCCAGCAGCCAAGATGGGGTCAGGGTGGTGCAGTACTTC. This gives the protein CASSQDGVRVVQYF.

The chain combines TRBV4-2 with TRBJ2-3; D may be TRBD2 (7 bases). V was shortened by 0 bases and J by 4 bases, with 11 bases between the two germline ends. Germline CDR1 LGHNA, CDR2 YNFKEQ. The CDR3 has 15 amino acids. The chain's CDR3 is CASSQDAGAPDTQYF. Written as DNA, the CDR3 is TGTGCCAGCAGCCAAGATGCGGGGGCCCCAGATACGCAGTATTTT.

This clonotype was recorded many times. V usage is TRBV12-3 or TRBV12-4 and J usage is TRBJ1-4; 8 bases map to TRBD1. Losses at the gene ends were 4 bases for V and 6 bases for J; bases not matched to a gene: 4. The length of the CDR3 is 14 residues. CDR3 nucleotides: TGTGCCAGCAGTTCAGGGGGCGCGGATGAAAAACTGTTTTTT. Its protein is CASSSGGADEKLFF.

This clonotype was recorded at least ten times. The rearrangement links TRBV20-1 to TRBJ2-2; 7 bases line up with TRBD2. The CDR3 is made up of 16 amino acids. Trimming removed 0 bases from V and 3 bases from J; junction bases left unmatched: 7. Germline-derived CDR1 and CDR2 are DFQATT and SNEGSKA (reference sequence). CDR3 nucleotides: TGCAGTGCTAGAGAGGGAGGGCCAACGTACACCGGGGAGCTGTTTTTT. It is translated as CSAREGGPTYTGELFF.

CDR3 residues: CASSQDVGGNEKLFF. The CDR3 DNA reads as TGTGCCAGCAGTCAGGATGTAGGGGGAAATGAAAAACTGTTTTTT. The chain employs TRBV5-4 and TRBJ1-4, with D possibly being TRBD1 (6 bases). The CDR3 loop spans 15 amino acids. V was clipped by 5 bases and J by 5 bases, with 16 bases between them. Per germline, CDR1 SGHNT and CDR2 YYREEE (reference sequence). The variable domain in full, with the rest retrieved from reference TRBV5-4 and TRBJ1-4, is ETGVTQSPTHLIKTRGQQVTLRCSSQSGHNTVSWYQQALGQGPQFIFQYYREEENGRGNFPPRFSGLQFPNYSSELNVNALELDDSALYLCASSQDVGGNEKLFFGSGTQLSVL.

This chain connects TRBV3-1 to TRBJ2-2, with D tentatively TRBD2 (6 bases). V was trimmed by 2 bases and J by 4 bases, leaving 11 bases between them. Germline CDR1 and CDR2: LGHDT and YNNKEL (reference sequence). The CDR3 is 15 amino acids. The CDR3 here is CASSQHAGSTGELFF. CDR3 nucleotides: TGTGCCAGCAGCCAACACGCGGGATCCACCGGGGAGCTGTTTTTT.

This clonotype was recorded many times. One end of the junction varies from germline; a read error may be responsible. This sequence joins TRBV12-3 or TRBV12-4 and TRBJ1-6; TRBD1 matches at 9 bases. The CDR3 runs to 13 residues. CDR3 residues: CASSYYGTGPGEF. CDR3 nucleotide sequence: TGTGCCAGCAGTTATTACGGGACAGGGCCCGGAGAGTTT.

This clonotype was observed at least ten times. The genes are TRBV4-3 and TRBJ2-7; D unclear. The CDR3 has 15 residues. Per the germline V gene, CDR1 is LGHNA and CDR2 is YSLEER. V was clipped by 3 bases and J by 5 bases, with 17 bases between them. In DNA, the CDR3 is TGCGCCAGCAGCCAGTATAAATCGACTGGCGACGAGCAGTACTTC. Translated: CASSQYKSTGDEQYF.

This clonotype came up many times. The genes are TRBV28 and TRBJ2-7; 10 bases match TRBD2. CDR3 size: 14 residues. Trimming removed 3 bases from V and 5 bases from J; junction bases left unmatched: 4. Looked up from germline, CDR1 is MDHEN and CDR2 is SYDVKM. The CDR3 loop is CASSLVAGGDEQYF. As DNA, the CDR3 is TGTGCCAGCAGTTTGGTAGCGGGAGGTGACGAGCAGTACTTC.

This clonotype occurred many times. The genes are TRBV7-9 and TRBJ1-1; D is perhaps TRBD1 (5 bases). V lost 7 bases to trimming and J lost 11 bases, with 17 bases between them. The CDR3 is 12 residues long. Germline lookup yields CDR1 SEHNR and CDR2 FQNEAQ (reference sequence). CDR3 sequence: CASTPLQGEAFF. The CDR3 nucleotides are TGTGCCAGCACCCCTTTGCAGGGTGAGGCTTTCTTT. Together with reference TRBV7-9 and TRBJ1-1, the CDR3 gives the full variable domain: DTGVSQNPRHKITKRGQNVTFRCDPISEHNRLYWYRQTLGQGPEFLTYFQNEAQLEKSRLLSDRFSAERPKGSFSTLEIQRTEQGDSAMYLCASTPLQGEAFFGQGTRLTVV.

This clonotype occurred a few times. Mismatch with germline at one junction end may stem from a read error. The V and J genes are TRBV7-2 and TRBJ2-1; weak D call: TRBD2 (6 bases). This CDR3 region has 16 residues. Germline V CDR1 and CDR2: SGHTA, FQGNSA. The CDR3 DNA sequence: TGTGCCAGCAGCCCCTCTCTCGGGGGACTGTACAATGAGCAGTCCTTC. Amino acids: CASSPSLGGLYNEQSF.

This clonotype was picked up many times. This chain joins TRBV28 and TRBJ2-4; no firm D call. Trimming took off 3 bases at V and 8 bases at J, with 17 bases between the two ends. The CDR3 sequence is 15 residues long. The germline V gene has CDR1 MDHEN and CDR2 SYDVKM. CDR3 sequence: CASSFATQNLDIQYF. DNA for the CDR3: TGTGCCAGCAGTTTCGCGACACAAAATCTTGACATTCAGTACTTC.

This clonotype was seen many times. V and J are TRBV29-1 and TRBJ2-1; the D is unclear. The ends were cut back, 3 bases at V and 6 bases at J, with 9 bases in the middle. Germline-derived CDR1 and CDR2 are SQVTM and ANQGSEA. The CDR3 totals 12 residues. CDR3 in amino acids: CSVETVLNEQFF. The CDR3 bases are TGCAGCGTTGAGACGGTGCTCAATGAGCAGTTCTTC.

This clonotype was counted a few times. The chain recombines TRBV6-1 with TRBJ2-6; 7 nucleotides agree with TRBD1. Germline V gene data show CDR1 as MNHNS and CDR2 as SASEGT. The ends lost 8 bases at V and 2 bases at J; junction bases unmatched: 9. The CDR3 is 16 residues long. CDR3 region: CASSQGVLTGANVLTF. The CDR3 region has the DNA TGTGCCAGCTCTCAGGGGGTTCTCACTGGGGCCAACGTCCTGACTTTC.

This clonotype was seen ten or more times. The chain has TRBV12-3 or TRBV12-4 and TRBJ1-4; no reliable D call. Trimming pared 5 bases from V and 8 bases from J, leaving 12 bases between. The CDR3 spans 13 residues. The CDR3, as DNA: TGTGCCAGCAGTCCACAACAAGGGGAAAAACTGTTTTTT. Amino acids: CASSPQQGEKLFF.

This clonotype was detected a few times. V usage is TRBV2 and J usage is TRBJ2-6; D is possibly TRBD1 (5 bases). This CDR3 has 14 residues. The V and J ends lost 8 bases and 0 bases respectively, with 8 bases between them. Germline CDR1 is SNHLY and CDR2 is FYNNEI. CDR3 DNA sequence: TGTGCCAGCGGGGCTCTCTCTGGGGCCAACGTCCTGACTTTC. Translating gives CASGALSGANVLTF.

This clonotype appeared a few times. The chain joins TRBV3-1 to TRBJ2-1; TRBD2 aligns across 11 bases. CDR3 length: 17 residues. Germline V gives CDR1 LGHDT, CDR2 YNNKEL (reference sequence). Trimming cost V 4 bases and J 0 bases; bases outside gene matches: 5. CDR3 region: CASSRTTSGVSYNEQFF. The CDR3 DNA reads TGTGCCAGCAGCCGCACGACTAGCGGGGTCTCCTACAATGAGCAGTTCTTC.

There are a few counts of this clonotype. This chain joins TRBV3-1 and TRBJ2-1; D is tentatively TRBD1 or TRBD2 (6 bases each). The CDR3 is 17 residues long. The germline V and J ends were trimmed by 4 bases and 7 bases, with 23 bases remaining between them. In germline, CDR1 is LGHDT, CDR2 YNNKEL (reference sequence). Here the CDR3 DNA reads TGTGCCAGCAGCCCGGGGGCAGGGGTTGAGTTGGAGAATGAGCAGTTCTTC. Encoded protein: CASSPGAGVELENEQFF.

This sequence joins TRBV5-1 and TRBJ2-7, with 12 bases that match TRBD1. Trimming removed 4 bases from V and 9 bases from J; junction bases left unmatched: 8. This CDR3 has 14 residues. Per germline, CDR1 SGHRS and CDR2 YFSETQ. The DNA of the CDR3 is TGCGCCAGCAGCGCCGGGACAGGGGGCGACTGGCAGTACTTC. This sequence encodes CASSAGTGGDWQYF.

Note on this clonotype: Since a much larger clone is just one base distant, this may be a read error. This is likely a read error, given that the CDR3 carries no conserved phenylalanine or tryptophan at its end. The gene calls are TRBV7-2 and TRBJ1-1; unclear D gene. The CDR3 is made up of 13 amino acids. V was clipped by 2 bases and J by 4 bases, with 8 bases between them. Germline lookup yields CDR1 SGHTA and CDR2 FQGNSA. The CDR3 spells CASSLRRGTEAFC. CDR3 sequence (DNA): TGTGCCAGCAGCTTACGACGGGGCACTGAAGCTTTCTGT.

This clonotype was detected a few times. The J gene is TRBJ2-1, the V gene TRBV2, with TRBD2 matching over 10 bases. The ends lost 10 bases at V and 3 bases at J; junction bases unmatched: 6. Germline V gene sequence: CDR1 SNHLY, CDR2 FYNNEI. The CDR3 runs 14 residues. This CDR3 is CAILRTSGYNEQFF. In nucleotides, the CDR3 is TGTGCCATACTCCGGACTAGCGGCTACAATGAGCAGTTCTTC. The variable domain in full, with the rest retrieved from reference TRBV2 and TRBJ2-1, is EPEVTQTPSHQVTQMGQEVILRCVPISNHLYFYWYRQILGQKVEFLVSFYNNEISEKSEIFDDQFSVERPDGSNFTLKIRSTKLEDSAMYFCAILRTSGYNEQFFGPGTRLTVL.